The 17 T cell receptor beta chains given below trace back to one sample, sequenced in a study of CD8 T cells in Susac syndrome. Random hexamers primed reverse transcription of about 0.45 to 1 ug RNA. TCRdb reanalysed the immunoSEQ multiplex PCR reads using MiXCR and keeps one entry per CDR3 protein. The sample has roughly 200,000 distinct CDR3 sequences; 95% are singletons. The sequencing sample was made of CD4+ T cells from PBMCs. The receptors were gathered from a human donor in good health.

This chain links TRBV11-2 with TRBJ1-4; possible D gene TRBD1, 5 bases. The V end was cut by 1 base, the J end by 8 bases, with 11 bases between. Germline CDR1 reads SGHAT; CDR2 reads FQNNGV. The CDR3 covers 14 residues. The CDR3 sequence: CASSLAPGLEKLFF. In nucleotides, the CDR3 is TGTGCCAGCAGCTTAGCCCCGGGGCTGGAAAAACTGTTTTTT.

J is TRBJ2-7 and V is TRBV28; D gene ambiguous. Germline V lookup: CDR1 MDHEN, CDR2 SYDVKM. V was clipped by 2 bases and J by 6 bases, with 11 bases between them. The CDR3 contains 13 residues. CDR3 coding DNA: TGTGCCAGCAGTTTAGACCGTCCCGTCGAGCAGTACTTC. This translates into CASSLDRPVEQYF.

This sequence joins TRBV27 and TRBJ1-1, with unresolved D. Germline CDR1 and CDR2: MNHEY and SMNVEV (reference sequence). The CDR3 runs to 14 residues. The V gene lost 4 bases and the J gene lost 2 bases, with 11 bases spanning the gap. The CDR3 reads CASSSGLPNTEAFF. As DNA, the CDR3 is TGTGCCAGCAGTTCCGGATTGCCTAACACTGAAGCTTTCTTT.

V usage is TRBV5-1 and J usage is TRBJ2-5, with TRBD2 matching over 8 bases. Germline V gene lookup returns CDR1 SGHRS and CDR2 YFSETQ. This CDR3 spans 18 amino acids. With 0 bases clipped from V and 5 bases from J, the junction kept 15 bases outside the gene matches. The DNA of the CDR3 is TGCGCCAGCAGCTTGGTACCTCCCGGGACTAGGGCCCACGAGACCCAGTACTTC. This encodes CASSLVPPGTRAHETQYF.

V usage is TRBV14 and J usage is TRBJ2-3, with 9 bases matching TRBD2. CDR1 and CDR2 from the germline V gene are SGHDN and FVKESK. The V segment lost 0 bases and the J segment 6 bases; nucleotides outside the gene matches: 1. This CDR3 region has 14 residues. The CDR3 spells CASSQEAGGDTQYF. The DNA of the CDR3 is TGTGCCAGCAGCCAAGAGGCGGGAGGGGATACGCAGTATTTT. The full variable domain, in which reference TRBV14 and TRBJ2-3 provide the parts outside the CDR3, is EAGVTQFPSHSVIEKGQTVTLRCDPISGHDNLYWYRRVMGKEIKFLLHFVKESKQDESGMPNNRFLAERTGGTYSTLKVQPAELEDSGVYFCASSQEAGGDTQYFGPGTRLTVL.

The chain recombines TRBV9 with TRBJ2-3; D may be TRBD2 (7 bases). The length of the CDR3 is 17 residues. Germline CDR1 reads SGDLS; CDR2 reads YYNGEE. V was cut by 0 bases and J by 2 bases, with 16 bases left in between. CDR3 sequence: CASSVAGRGASTDTQYF. CDR3 nucleotides: TGTGCCAGCAGCGTAGCGGGTCGGGGGGCCTCCACAGATACGCAGTATTTT.

The gene calls are TRBV5-4 and TRBJ2-4, with 11 nucleotides matching TRBD1. The germline gives CDR1 SGHNT, CDR2 YYREEE (reference sequence). The CDR3 runs to 13 residues. V shed 7 bases, J shed 5 bases, and the junction held 2 bases outside the gene matches. CDR3 amino acids: CASGGQGENIQYF. The CDR3 region has the DNA TGTGCCAGCGGGGGACAGGGGGAAAACATTCAGTACTTC.

The chain recombines TRBV7-8 with TRBJ1-2; TRBD1 might be the D (5 bases). The CDR3 totals 15 residues. Trimming pared 2 bases from V and 4 bases from J, leaving 14 bases between. Germline values: CDR1 SGHVS, CDR2 FQNEAQ. This chain's CDR3 is CASSLQHRNPYGYTF. CDR3 nucleotides: TGTGCCAGCAGCTTACAGCACAGGAATCCCTATGGCTACACCTTC.

This clonotype was observed once. V gene TRBV29-1 combines with J gene TRBJ2-5; D unresolved. V lost 6 bases and J lost 5, with 10 bases in between. The CDR3 contains 11 residues. Germline-derived CDR1 and CDR2 are SQVTM and ANQGSEA. CDR3 residues: CSVGERETQYF. CDR3 coding DNA: TGCAGCGTCGGCGAACGGGAGACCCAGTACTTC. The whole variable domain, filled in from reference TRBV29-1 and TRBJ2-5, reads SAVISQKPSRDICQRGTSLTIQCQVDSQVTMMFWYRQQPGQSLTLIATANQGSEATYESGFVIDKFPISRPNLTFSTLTVSNMSPEDSSIYLCSVGERETQYFGPGTRLLVL.

V gene TRBV20-1 combines with J gene TRBJ2-1; 10 nucleotides match TRBD2. CDR1 is DFQATT, CDR2 SNEGSKA, per germline (reference sequence). The CDR3 loop spans 14 amino acids. The trim removed 6 bases at V and 4 bases at J, leaving 6 bases unmatched. CDR3: CSAPSGGAYNEQFF. As DNA, the CDR3 is TGCAGTGCGCCCAGCGGGGGGGCTTACAATGAGCAGTTCTTC.

In DNA form, the CDR3 reads TGCAGTGCTAGACAAATAGCGGGGGGCACGAACACCGGGGAGCTGTTTTTT. It encodes CSARQIAGGTNTGELFF. The genes are TRBV20-1 and TRBJ2-2; 10 nucleotides align to TRBD2. Germline V gives CDR1 DFQATT, CDR2 SNEGSKA (reference sequence). The CDR3 totals 17 residues. Trimming removed 2 bases from V and 0 bases from J; junction bases left unmatched: 6.

This clonotype was detected once. This sequence joins TRBV20-1 and TRBJ2-4; 12 bases line up with TRBD2. Per germline, CDR1 DFQATT and CDR2 SNEGSKA (reference sequence). The CDR3 length is 15 residues. V was pared by 6 bases and J by 5 bases, with 8 bases of the junction left unmatched. The CDR3 DNA is TGCAGTGCCACCCTAGCGGGAGGGCTCGAAAACATTCAGTACTTC. Amino acids: CSATLAGGLENIQYF.

This chain connects TRBV7-2 to TRBJ2-7; D gene unclear. With 0 bases removed from V and 5 bases from J, the gap between germline ends came to 8 bases. Germline V gene sequence: CDR1 SGHTA, CDR2 FQGNSA. The CDR3 runs 13 residues. The CDR3 protein is CASSLALNNEQYF. The CDR3 nucleotides are TGTGCCAGCAGCTTAGCGCTTAACAACGAGCAGTACTTC.

This clonotype came up once. The chain links TRBV2 to TRBJ1-2, with a tentative D call TRBD1 (5 bases). CDR3 length equals 14 residues. CDR1 and CDR2 (germline): SNHLY, FYNNEI. V lost 7 bases to trimming and J lost 0 bases, with 12 bases between them. Written as DNA, the CDR3 is TGTGCCAGCACCCGATCGACAGCTAACTATGGCTACACCTTC. It codes for CASTRSTANYGYTF.

The V call is TRBV3-1, the J call TRBJ2-6; 9 bases map to TRBD1. J lost 3 bases, V lost 3 bases, and 12 bases had no gene match. The CDR3 spans 19 residues. Germline V gene data show CDR1 as LGHDT and CDR2 as YNNKEL (reference sequence). The CDR3 sequence: CASSQEDRGYADGANVLTF. In DNA, the CDR3 is TGTGCCAGCAGCCAGGAGGACAGGGGATATGCAGATGGGGCCAACGTCCTGACTTTC. Full variable domain (remainder filled in from reference TRBV3-1 and TRBJ2-6): DTAVSQTPKYLVTQMGNDKSIKCEQNLGHDTMYWYKQDSKKFLKIMFSYNNKELIINETVPNRFSPKSPDKAHLNLHINSLELGDSAVYFCASSQEDRGYADGANVLTFGAGSRLTVL.

The rearrangement uses TRBV11-2 and TRBJ2-3; D ambiguous. This CDR3 contains 15 residues. V lost 1 base and J 4 bases, leaving 12 bases between the germline ends. From germline, CDR1 is SGHAT and CDR2 FQNNGV. CDR3 DNA sequence: TGTGCCAGCAGCTTAGTCGCTAGTATGCCAGATACGCAGTATTTT. It translates to CASSLVASMPDTQYF. The full variable domain, rest sourced from reference TRBV11-2 and TRBJ2-3, is EAGVAQSPRYKIIEKRQSVAFWCNPISGHATLYWYQQILGQGPKLLIQFQNNGVVDDSQLPKDRFSAERLKGVDSTLKIQPAKLEDSAVYLCASSLVASMPDTQYFGPGTRLTVL.

The V call is TRBV19, the J call TRBJ2-1; 12 bases agree with TRBD2. CDR3 length equals 13 residues. The V gene end was trimmed by 3 bases and the J gene end by 12 bases; junction bases not matched to a gene: 3. The germline V gene has CDR1 LNHDA and CDR2 SQIVND (reference sequence). The CDR3 loop is CASSMTSGSGQFF. CDR3 bases: TGTGCCAGTAGTATGACTAGCGGGAGTGGGCAGTTCTTC.